This entry features one T cell receptor (beta chain) sequence. Its antigen is as yet unknown. This sample is drawn from a study of T cells in tuberculosis. The germline V gene has CDR1 MNHEY and CDR2 SVGAGI. The CDR3 runs 15 residues. Trimming removed 5 bases from V and 0 bases from J, with 11 bases in between. Some clones are missing from TCRdb's copy, which holds only in-frame ones; the method was immunoSEQ multiplex PCR. The sample has about 50,000 clones, 90% to 95% seen once; the top ten hold more than 1.3%. Whole-study results and caveats: Cases with active tuberculosis were adults, while controls were adolescents. Active tuberculosis alpha repertoires lay closer to GMM-specific TCRs than controls'.

Time point specified: new active TB diagnosis, blood taken before or within 7 days of starting treatment. On average about 100,000 T cells per donor were immunosequenced. The sequence was obtained from an adult with tuberculosis. The chain uses TRBV6-5 and TRBJ1-3; D may be TRBD1 (5 bases). Sample: PBMCs, taken at tuberculosis diagnosis. The CDR3 here is CASSRTIFSGNTIYF. The CDR3 DNA reads as TGTGCCAGCAGTCGGACAATCTTCTCTGGAAACACCATATATTTT.